The 8 T cell receptor beta chains below all came from one sample that was sequenced in a study of identifying expanded T cells in peripheral blood. Clones were read by immunoSEQ multiplex PCR, and TCRdb kept only the in-frame ones, dropping some. In the table there are over 75,000 clones, 70% to 90% of which are singletons. The sequencing input was blood. The receptor source for this set is a person aged 18-70 years in good health.

V usage is TRBV28 and J usage is TRBJ2-7; 8 bases fit TRBD2. The germline CDR1 and CDR2 sequences are MDHEN and SYDVKM. This CDR3 is built from 14 residues. J was trimmed by 3 bases and V by 2 bases; bases with no gene match: 3. The CDR3 reads CASSLGLALYEQYF. The DNA of the CDR3 is TGTGCCAGCAGTTTAGGACTAGCTCTCTACGAGCAGTACTTC.

This clone came up once. V is TRBV4-1 and J is TRBJ2-2, with 10 bases lining up with TRBD1. This CDR3 has 17 residues. The V and J ends lost 1 base and 2 bases, in that order; junction bases with no gene match: 4. Germline V gene lookup returns CDR1 MGHRA and CDR2 YSYEKL. CDR3 residues: CASSQGQGALNTGELFF. In nucleotides, the CDR3 is TGCGCCAGCAGCCAAGGACAGGGGGCACTTAACACCGGGGAGCTGTTTTTT.

Notes on this clone: Other DNA sequences in the same sample also yield this CDR3. The rearrangement uses TRBV6-4 and TRBJ2-3, with D uncertain. Trimming cost V 4 bases and J 0 bases, with 5 bases left between them. The germline V gene has CDR1 MRHNA and CDR2 SNTAGT. The CDR3 sequence is 13 residues long. The CDR3 loop is CASSGGSTDTQYF. CDR3 coding DNA: TGTGCCAGCAGTGGGGGTAGCACAGATACGCAGTATTTT.

The V call is TRBV27, the J call TRBJ2-1, with 8 bases fitting TRBD1. The CDR3 totals 15 residues. V shed 3 bases, J shed 0 bases, and the junction held 1 base outside the gene matches. From germline, CDR1 is MNHEY and CDR2 SMNVEV (reference sequence). CDR3 in amino acids: CASSFTGGSYNEQFF. CDR3 DNA sequence: TGTGCCAGCAGTTTCACAGGGGGCTCCTACAATGAGCAGTTCTTC.

The gene calls are TRBV18 and TRBJ1-2, with TRBD1 matching 7 bases. The CDR3 extends over 16 amino acids. Germline CDR1 reads KGHSH; CDR2 reads LQKENI. Trimming cost V 3 bases and J 8 bases; bases outside gene matches: 15. Here the CDR3 DNA reads TGTGCCAGCTCACCTCTCGCCACAGGGGAGGGAAACGGCTACACCTTC. Translating it yields CASSPLATGEGNGYTF.

This rearrangement joins TRBV6-4 to TRBJ2-7, with 10 bases aligning to TRBD2. The CDR3 loop spans 20 amino acids. Unmatched junction bases numbered 22, after V lost 5 bases and J lost 3 bases. Per germline, CDR1 MRHNA and CDR2 SNTAGT. The CDR3 nucleotides are TGTGCCAGCAGTTCATCCCCCGGCACTAGCGGGATCCGCCAATGCTACGAGCAGTACTTC. Translation gives CASSSSPGTSGIRQCYEQYF.

This chain links TRBV7-9 with TRBJ1-1; D possibly corresponds to TRBD1 (5 bases). The CDR3 is 13 residues long. Germline V CDR1 and CDR2: SEHNR, FQNEAQ (reference sequence). Deletions cut 5 bases from V and 11 bases from J, with 18 bases between. The CDR3 sequence is CASSQLSGASAFF. Here the CDR3 DNA reads TGTGCCAGCAGCCAACTATCCGGGGCGAGTGCTTTCTTT. Full variable domain (missing parts from reference TRBV7-9 and TRBJ1-1): DTGVSQNPRHKITKRGQNVTFRCDPISEHNRLYWYRQTLGQGPEFLTYFQNEAQLEKSRLLSDRFSAERPKGSFSTLEIQRTEQGDSAMYLCASSQLSGASAFFGQGTRLTVV.

This sequence joins TRBV5-4 and TRBJ1-4; D perhaps matches TRBD1 (5 bases). The germline CDR1 and CDR2 sequences are SGHNT and YYREEE (reference sequence). The CDR3 totals 16 residues. Deletions cut 4 bases from V and 5 bases from J, with 18 bases between. In nucleotides, the CDR3 is TGTGCCAGCAGCCCCCAAGGGGCAGGGCGCAATGAAAAACTGTTTTTT. This gives the protein CASSPQGAGRNEKLFF.